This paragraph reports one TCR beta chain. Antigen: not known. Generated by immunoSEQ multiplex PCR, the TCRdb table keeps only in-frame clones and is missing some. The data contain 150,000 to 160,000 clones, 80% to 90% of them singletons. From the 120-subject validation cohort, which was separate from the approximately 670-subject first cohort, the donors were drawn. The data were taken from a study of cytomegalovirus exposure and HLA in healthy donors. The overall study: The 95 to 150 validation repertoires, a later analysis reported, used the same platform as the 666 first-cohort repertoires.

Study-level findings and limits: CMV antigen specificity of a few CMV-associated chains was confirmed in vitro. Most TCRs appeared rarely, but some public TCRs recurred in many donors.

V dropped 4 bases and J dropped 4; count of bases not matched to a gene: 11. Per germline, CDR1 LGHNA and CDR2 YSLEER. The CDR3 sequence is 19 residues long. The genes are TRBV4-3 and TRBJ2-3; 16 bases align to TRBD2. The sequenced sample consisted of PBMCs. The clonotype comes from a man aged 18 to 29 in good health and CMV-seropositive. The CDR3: CASSPNSGTSGGVADTQYF. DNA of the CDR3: TGCGCCAGCAGCCCGAACTCCGGGACTAGCGGGGGGGTGGCAGATACGCAGTATTTT.